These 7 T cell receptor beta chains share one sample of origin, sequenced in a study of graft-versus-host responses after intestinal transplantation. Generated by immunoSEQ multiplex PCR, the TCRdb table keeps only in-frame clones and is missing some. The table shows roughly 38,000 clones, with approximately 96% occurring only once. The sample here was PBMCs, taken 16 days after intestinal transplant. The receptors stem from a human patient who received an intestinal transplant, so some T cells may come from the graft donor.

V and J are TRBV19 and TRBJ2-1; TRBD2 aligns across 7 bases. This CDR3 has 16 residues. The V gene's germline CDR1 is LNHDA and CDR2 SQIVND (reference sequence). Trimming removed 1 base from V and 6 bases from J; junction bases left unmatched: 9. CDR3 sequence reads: CASSIASSGLANEQFF. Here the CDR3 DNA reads TGTGCCAGTAGTATAGCGTCTAGCGGCCTCGCCAATGAGCAGTTCTTC.

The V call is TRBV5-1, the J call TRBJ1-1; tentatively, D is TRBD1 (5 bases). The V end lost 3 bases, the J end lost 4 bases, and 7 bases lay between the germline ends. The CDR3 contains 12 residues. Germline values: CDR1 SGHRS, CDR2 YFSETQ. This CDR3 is CASSSGATEAFF. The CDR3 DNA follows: TGCGCCAGCAGCTCTGGGGCCACTGAAGCTTTCTTT.

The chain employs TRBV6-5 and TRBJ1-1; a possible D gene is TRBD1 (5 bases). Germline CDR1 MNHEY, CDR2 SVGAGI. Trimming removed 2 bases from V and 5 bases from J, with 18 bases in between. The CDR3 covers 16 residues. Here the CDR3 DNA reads TGTGCCAGCAGTTACGGAGGACGGACAACTCGAACTGAAGCTTTCTTT. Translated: CASSYGGRTTRTEAFF.

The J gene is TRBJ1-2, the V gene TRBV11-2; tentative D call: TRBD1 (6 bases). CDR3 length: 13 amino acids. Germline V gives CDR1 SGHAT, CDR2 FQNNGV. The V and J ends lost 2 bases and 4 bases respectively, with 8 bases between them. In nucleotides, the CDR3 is TGTGCCAGCAGCTTAAACAGGGCCTATGGCTACACCTTC. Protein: CASSLNRAYGYTF. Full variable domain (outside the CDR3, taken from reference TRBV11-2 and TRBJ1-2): EAGVAQSPRYKIIEKRQSVAFWCNPISGHATLYWYQQILGQGPKLLIQFQNNGVVDDSQLPKDRFSAERLKGVDSTLKIQPAKLEDSAVYLCASSLNRAYGYTFGSGTRLTVV.

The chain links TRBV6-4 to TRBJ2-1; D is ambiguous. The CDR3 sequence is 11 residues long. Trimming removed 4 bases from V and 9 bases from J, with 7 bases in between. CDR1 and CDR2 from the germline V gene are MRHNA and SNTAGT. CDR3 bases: TGTGCCAGCAGTGGGTCTGGTGAGCAGTTCTTC. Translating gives CASSGSGEQFF.

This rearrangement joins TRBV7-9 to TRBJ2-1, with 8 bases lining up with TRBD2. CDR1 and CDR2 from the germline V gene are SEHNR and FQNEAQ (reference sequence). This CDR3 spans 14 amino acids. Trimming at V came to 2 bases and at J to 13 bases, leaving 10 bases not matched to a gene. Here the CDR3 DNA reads TGTGCCAGCAGCTTACATAGCGGGATAGAGGGCCAGTTCTTC. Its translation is CASSLHSGIEGQFF. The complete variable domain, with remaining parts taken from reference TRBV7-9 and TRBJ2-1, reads DTGVSQNPRHKITKRGQNVTFRCDPISEHNRLYWYRQTLGQGPEFLTYFQNEAQLEKSRLLSDRFSAERPKGSFSTLEIQRTEQGDSAMYLCASSLHSGIEGQFFGPGTRLTVL.

For the CDR3, the DNA is TGTGCCAGCAGCGTAGATGGGGGAGGTCGGAATGGCTACACCTTC. As protein: CASSVDGGGRNGYTF. The V call is TRBV9, the J call TRBJ1-2; tentatively, D is TRBD1 (5 bases). The germline V gene encodes CDR1 SGDLS and CDR2 YYNGEE. CDR3 length: 15 amino acids. The germline V and J ends were trimmed by 0 bases and 6 bases, with 15 bases remaining between them. The full variable domain, completed using reference TRBV9 and TRBJ1-2, is DSGVTQTPKHLITATGQRVTLRCSPRSGDLSVYWYQQSLDQGLQFLIQYYNGEERAKGNILERFSAQQFPDLHSELNLSSLELGDSALYFCASSVDGGGRNGYTFGSGTRLTVV.